The clone carrying this T cell receptor (beta chain) was counted a few times. This sample was taken from a study of blood T cells in healthy people across ages. The second PCR ran about 6 to 12 cycles with a sample-barcoded 5' primer and J-beta primers. TCRdb reprocessed the 5' RACE reads via MiXCR and lists one record per CDR3 protein. The profile shows 1.5 million to 2 million distinct CDR3 sequences, about two fifths of them singletons. The CDR3 totals 14 residues. Per germline, CDR1 PRHDT and CDR2 FYEKMQ (reference sequence). Trimming pared 4 bases from V and 4 bases from J, leaving 14 bases between.

The rearrangement uses TRBV13 and TRBJ2-7; no clear D. Sequenced input: blood. The sequence derives from a human donor in good health. The CDR3 bases are TGTGCCAGCAGCTCTGATTCCGCCCCATACGAGCAGTACTTC. The encoded protein is CASSSDSAPYEQYF.